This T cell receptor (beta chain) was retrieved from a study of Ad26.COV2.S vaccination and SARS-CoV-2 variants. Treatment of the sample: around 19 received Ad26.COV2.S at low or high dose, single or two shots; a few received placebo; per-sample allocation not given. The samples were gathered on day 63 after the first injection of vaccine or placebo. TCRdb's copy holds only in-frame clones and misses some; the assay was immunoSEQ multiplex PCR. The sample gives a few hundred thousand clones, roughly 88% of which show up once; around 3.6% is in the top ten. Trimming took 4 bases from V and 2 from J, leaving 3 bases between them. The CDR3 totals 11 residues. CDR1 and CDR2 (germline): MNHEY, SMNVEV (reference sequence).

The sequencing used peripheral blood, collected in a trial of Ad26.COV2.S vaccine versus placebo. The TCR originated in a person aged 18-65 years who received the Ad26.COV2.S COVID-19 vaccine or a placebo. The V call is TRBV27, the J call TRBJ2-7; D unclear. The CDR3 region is CASSSTYEQYF. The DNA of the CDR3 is TGTGCCAGCAGTTCGACCTACGAGCAGTACTTC.